These T cell receptor beta chains were read from a single sample in a study of blood T cell repertoires in COVID-19. Data came from immunoSEQ multiplex PCR; TCRdb stores just in-frame clones and leaves some out. The data hold 150,000 to 200,000 clones, with roughly 84% observed a single time. Sequenced: peripheral blood. The receptors were sampled from a human donor with acute or convalescent COVID-19. The donor label of this sample is uncertain. Both conserved end residues are part of each CDR3. The D gene is left open where the match is weak. The size of a clone is reported for some rows only, either as once, few or many, or as a class for expanded clones.

TRBD2,TRBJ2-7,TRBV11-2,.,CASNQGVAGAYEQYF,TGTGCCAGCAACCAGGGGGTAGCGGGAGCCTACGAGCAGTACTTC
.,TRBJ2-3,TRBV7-2,.,CASSRGYTDTQYF,TGTGCCAGCAGCCGGGGGTACACAGATACGCAGTATTTT
.,TRBJ1-2,TRBV19,.,CASSTPRITGVGGYTF,TGTGCCAGTAGTACCCCAAGAATAACAGGTGTTGGAGGCTACACCTTC
.,TRBJ1-2,TRBV14,.,CASSSAGVVYGYTF,TGTGCCAGCAGCTCGGCGGGGGTGGTCTATGGCTACACCTTC
.,TRBJ2-2,TRBV7-2,.,CASSLWGGANTGELFF,TGTGCCAGCAGCTTATGGGGGGGCGCGAACACCGGGGAGCTGTTTTTT
.,TRBJ2-5,TRBV5-1,.,CASSFTGDKRETQYF,TGCGCCAGCAGCTTTACGGGGGATAAGAGAGAGACCCAGTACTTC
.,TRBJ1-6,TRBV28,.,CASSWAAGYNSPLHF,TGTGCCAGCAGTTGGGCCGCGGGATATAATTCACCCCTCCACTTT
TRBD2,TRBJ2-1,TRBV5-4,.,CASSIPGLAKREFF,TGTGCCAGCAGCATCCCGGGACTAGCTAAACGGGAGTTCTTC
TRBD1,TRBJ2-3,TRBV5-1,.,CASSLTGAGTDTQYF,TGCGCCAGCAGCCTGACAGGGGCGGGCACAGATACGCAGTATTTT
.,TRBJ1-1,TRBV5-8,few,CASSSGGGRREAFF,TGTGCCAGCAGCTCCGGCGGGGGGCGCAGGGAAGCTTTCTTT
.,TRBJ2-5,TRBV6-5,.,CASSYSEYQETQYF,TGTGCCAGCAGTTACTCAGAGTACCAAGAGACCCAGTACTTC
TRBD1,TRBJ1-4,TRBV18,.,CASSPRTQGSNEKLFF,TGTGCCAGCTCACCACGGACACAGGGGTCTAATGAAAAACTGTTTTTT
.,TRBJ2-7,TRBV7-9,.,CASSFSGAVEQYF,TGTGCCAGCAGCTTCTCTGGGGCCGTGGAGCAGTACTTC
.,TRBJ1-5,TRBV19,once,CASSSGGGRNQPQHF,TGTGCCAGTAGTTCGGGGGGGGGACGGAACCAGCCCCAGCATTTT
TRBD2,TRBJ2-2,TRBV25-1,.,CASSPGLAGTGELFF,TGTGCCAGCAGCCCCGGACTAGCGGGCACCGGGGAGCTGTTTTTT
.,TRBJ2-5,TRBV3-1/TRBV3-2,.,CASKRGGPQETQYF,TGTGCCAGCAAGAGGGGGGGGCCTCAAGAGACCCAGTACTTC
.,TRBJ1-1,TRBV19,few,CASSIESSREAFF,TGTGCCAGTAGTATAGAGTCAAGCCGTGAAGCTTTCTTT
TRBD2,TRBJ2-5,TRBV11-2,.,CASSHDAGVEETQYF,TGTGCCAGCAGCCACGACGCGGGAGTGGAAGAGACCCAGTACTTC
TRBD1,TRBJ2-3,TRBV5-1,.,CASSLRIPGSDRDRGRDTQYF,TGCGCCAGCAGCTTGAGAATTCCGGGGTCGGACCGGGACAGGGGAAGAGATACGCAGTATTTT
TRBD1,TRBJ1-2,TRBV5-4,.,CASSLGQGNYGYTF,TGTGCCAGCAGCTTGGGACAGGGGAACTATGGCTACACCTTC
TRBD1,TRBJ2-7,TRBV6-5,.,CASSLTGTGGHEQYF,TGTGCCAGCAGTTTAACCGGGACAGGGGGCCACGAGCAGTACTTC
TRBD1,TRBJ1-2,TRBV30,.,CAWSVKGQYYGYTF,TGTGCCTGGAGTGTAAAGGGACAGTACTATGGCTACACCTTC
.,TRBJ1-1,TRBV29-1,.,CSGEEAFF,TGCAGCGGGGAGGAAGCTTTCTTT
.,TRBJ1-2,TRBV7-6,.,CASSRESGYTF,TGTGCCAGCAGCCGGGAAAGTGGCTACACCTTC
.,TRBJ1-4,TRBV6-5,few,CASKNRHRAEKLFF,TGTGCCAGCAAAAACAGGCACAGGGCGGAAAAACTGTTTTTT
.,TRBJ1-3,TRBV30,few,CAWSVSFGNTIYF,TGTGCCTGGAGTGTTTCGTTTGGAAACACCATATATTTT
TRBD1,TRBJ2-4,TRBV6-1,.,CASSEMWDRAVGNIQYF,TGTGCCAGCAGTGAAATGTGGGACAGGGCTGTAGGAAACATTCAGTACTTC
TRBD2,TRBJ2-4,TRBV7-3,.,CASSPGLAGGNIQYF,TGTGCCAGCAGCCCTGGACTAGCGGGAGGTAACATTCAGTACTTC
TRBD1,TRBJ2-7,TRBV19,.,CASYIDRDSYEQYF,TGTGCCAGCTATATTGACCGGGACAGCTACGAGCAGTACTTC
.,TRBJ1-2,TRBV28,.,CASIGILEGYTF,TGTGCCAGCATCGGGATTCTGGAGGGCTACACCTTC
.,TRBJ1-4,TRBV11-2,.,CASSPGEKLFF,TGTGCCAGTAGCCCGGGTGAAAAACTGTTTTTT
TRBD2,TRBJ2-5,TRBV6-1,once,CASSGEGRGGRETQYF,TGTGCCAGCAGTGGAGAAGGGCGGGGGGGCCGCGAGACCCAGTACTTC
TRBD1,TRBJ1-6,TRBV7-3,.,CASSWGQGGNSPLHF,TGTGCCAGCAGCTGGGGACAGGGGGGAAATTCACCCCTCCACTTT
.,TRBJ1-1,TRBV5-1,.,CASSHEDRMNTEAFF,TGCGCCAGCAGCCACGAGGACAGAATGAACACTGAAGCTTTCTTT
TRBD1,TRBJ2-1,TRBV18,once,CASSPRTGGNEQFF,TGTGCCAGCTCACCAAGGACAGGGGGCAATGAGCAGTTCTTC
TRBD1,TRBJ2-7,TRBV19,few,CASSPNRGTGEQYF,TGTGCCAGTAGTCCTAACAGGGGAACGGGCGAGCAGTACTTC
TRBD1,TRBJ2-3,TRBV5-1,.,CASSFKQSGGLTDTQYF,TGCGCCAGCAGCTTTAAGCAGTCAGGGGGCCTCACAGATACGCAGTATTTT
TRBD1,TRBJ2-7,TRBV19,.,CASSIGTGVFEQYF,TGTGCCAGTAGTATTGGGACAGGGGTGTTCGAGCAGTACTTC
.,TRBJ2-5,TRBV7-3,.,CASSQGSGKYETQYF,TGTGCCAGCAGCCAGGGGTCAGGGAAGTATGAGACCCAGTACTTC
.,TRBJ1-5,TRBV6-2/TRBV6-3,.,CASSSPDRMDQPQHF,TGTGCCAGCAGTAGCCCGGACAGAATGGATCAGCCCCAGCATTTT
.,TRBJ1-3,TRBV7-3,.,CASSSSSGNTIYF,TGTGCCAGCAGCTCGAGTTCTGGAAACACCATATATTTT